This T cell receptor (beta chain) was documented in a study of blood T cells in healthy people across ages. This clonotype was detected a few times. From germline, CDR1 is DFQATT and CDR2 SNEGSKA (reference sequence). Trimming removed 4 bases at V and 1 base at J, with 8 bases between. The CDR3 length is 13 residues. Combining a sample-barcoded 5' primer with a J-beta primer mix, a second PCR ran for about 7 to 11 cycles. TCRdb recomputed calls from the 5' RACE reads with MiXCR, one row per CDR3 protein. In the table there are under 2 million distinct CDR3 sequences, around 36% of which are singletons.

The V gene is TRBV20-1, the J gene TRBJ2-1; TRBD1 might be the D (5 bases). This sequence originates from a woman younger than 45 in good health. The sequencing input was blood. For the CDR3, the DNA is TGCAGTGCTACTTACAGGTCCTACAATGAGCAGTTCTTC. Translating it yields CSATYRSYNEQFF.